This T cell receptor beta chain was sequenced during a study of blood T cells in healthy people across ages. This clonotype was seen many times. Next came a second PCR, run for about 7 to 12 cycles, which used a sample-barcoded 5' primer along with a J-beta primer mix. TCRdb redid the calling of the 5' RACE reads with MiXCR, one entry per CDR3 protein. The sample contains about 650,000 distinct CDR3 sequences, about a third of which appear only once. Trimming removed 4 bases from V and 1 base from J; junction bases left unmatched: 9. CDR1 is MNHEY, CDR2 SMNVEV, per germline (reference sequence). This CDR3 comprises 17 residues.

Input material: blood. The rearrangement joins TRBV27 to TRBJ2-5; TRBD2 matches at 10 bases. The TCR originated in a woman at least 80 years old in good health. CDR3 in DNA: TGTGCCAGCAGTTCCGGGGTGCTAGCGGGGGTCCAAGAGACCCAGTACTTC. Its protein is CASSSGVLAGVQETQYF.